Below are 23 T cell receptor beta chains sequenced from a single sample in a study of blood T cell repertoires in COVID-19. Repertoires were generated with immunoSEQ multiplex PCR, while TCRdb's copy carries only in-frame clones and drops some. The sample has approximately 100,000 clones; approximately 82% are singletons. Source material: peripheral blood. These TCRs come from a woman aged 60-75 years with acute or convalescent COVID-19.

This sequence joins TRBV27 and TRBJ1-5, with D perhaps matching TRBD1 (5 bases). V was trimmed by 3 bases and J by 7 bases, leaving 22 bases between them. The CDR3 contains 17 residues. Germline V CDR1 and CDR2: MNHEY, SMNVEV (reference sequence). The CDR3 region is CASSFFPPGRESQPQHF. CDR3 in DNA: TGTGCCAGCAGTTTTTTCCCCCCAGGCAGGGAAAGCCAGCCCCAGCATTTT.

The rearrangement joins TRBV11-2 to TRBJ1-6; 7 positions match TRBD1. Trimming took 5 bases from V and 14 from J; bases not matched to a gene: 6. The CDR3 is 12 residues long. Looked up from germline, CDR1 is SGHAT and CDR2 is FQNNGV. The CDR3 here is CASSPTGTSLHF. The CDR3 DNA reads TGTGCCAGCAGCCCGACAGGGACATCCCTCCACTTT.

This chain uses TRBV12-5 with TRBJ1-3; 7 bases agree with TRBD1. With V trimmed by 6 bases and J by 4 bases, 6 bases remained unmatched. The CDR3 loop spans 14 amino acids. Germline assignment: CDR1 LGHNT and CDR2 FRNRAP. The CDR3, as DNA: TGTGCTAGTGGCCAGACAGGGTCAGGAAACACCATATATTTT. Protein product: CASGQTGSGNTIYF.

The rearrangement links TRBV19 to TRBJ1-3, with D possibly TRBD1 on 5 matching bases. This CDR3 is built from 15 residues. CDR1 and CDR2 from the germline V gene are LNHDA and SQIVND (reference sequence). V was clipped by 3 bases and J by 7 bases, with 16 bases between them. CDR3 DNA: TGTGCCAGTAGTATGCCGCGGGGGACCAGGAACACCATATATTTT. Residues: CASSMPRGTRNTIYF. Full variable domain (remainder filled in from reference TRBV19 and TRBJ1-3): DGGITQSPKYLFRKEGQNVTLSCEQNLNHDAMYWYRQDPGQGLRLIYYSQIVNDFQKGDIAEGYSVSREKKESFPLTVTSAQKNPTAFYLCASSMPRGTRNTIYFGEGSWLTVV.

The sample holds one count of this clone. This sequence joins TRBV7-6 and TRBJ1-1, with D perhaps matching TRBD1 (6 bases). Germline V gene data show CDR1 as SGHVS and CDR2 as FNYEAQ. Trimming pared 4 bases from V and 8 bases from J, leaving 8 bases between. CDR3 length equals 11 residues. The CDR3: CASSSDREAFF. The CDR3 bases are TGTGCCAGCAGCTCCGACAGGGAAGCTTTCTTT.

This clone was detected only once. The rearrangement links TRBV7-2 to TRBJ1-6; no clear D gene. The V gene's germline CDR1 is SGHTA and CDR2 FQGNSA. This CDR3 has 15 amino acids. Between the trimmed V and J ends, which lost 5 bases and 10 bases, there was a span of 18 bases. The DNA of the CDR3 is TGTGCCAGCAGCCCCCGCGGCCCCCTCCCCTCACCCCTCCACTTT. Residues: CASSPRGPLPSPLHF.

The CDR3 here is CASRIPGLAGGSEQFF. In DNA form, the CDR3 reads TGTGCCAGCAGGATTCCAGGACTAGCGGGGGGGAGTGAGCAGTTCTTC. J is TRBJ2-1 and V is TRBV28; 15 nucleotides line up with TRBD2. After removal of 6 bases from V and 9 bases from J, the junction contained 9 bases not matched to a gene. The CDR3 contains 16 residues. Germline loops: CDR1 MDHEN, CDR2 SYDVKM.

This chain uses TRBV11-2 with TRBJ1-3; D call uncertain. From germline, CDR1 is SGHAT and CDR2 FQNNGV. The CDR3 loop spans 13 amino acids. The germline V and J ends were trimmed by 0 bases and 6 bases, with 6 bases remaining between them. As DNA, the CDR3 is TGTGCCAGCAGCTTAGAACGGGAAAACACCATATATTTT. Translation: CASSLERENTIYF.

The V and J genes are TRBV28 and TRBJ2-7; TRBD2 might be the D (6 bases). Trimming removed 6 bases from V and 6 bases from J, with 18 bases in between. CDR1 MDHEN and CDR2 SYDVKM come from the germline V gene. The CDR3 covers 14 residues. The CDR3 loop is CASSPSGDTGEQYF. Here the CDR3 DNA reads TGTGCCAGCAGCCCCTCGGGGGATACCGGCGAGCAGTACTTC.

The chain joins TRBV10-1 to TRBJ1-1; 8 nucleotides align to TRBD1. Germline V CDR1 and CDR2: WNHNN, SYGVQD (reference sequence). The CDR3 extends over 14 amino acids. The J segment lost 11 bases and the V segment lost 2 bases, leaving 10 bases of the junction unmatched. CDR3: CASSEPGQGAQAFF. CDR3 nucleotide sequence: TGCGCCAGCAGTGAGCCCGGTCAGGGGGCTCAGGCTTTCTTT.

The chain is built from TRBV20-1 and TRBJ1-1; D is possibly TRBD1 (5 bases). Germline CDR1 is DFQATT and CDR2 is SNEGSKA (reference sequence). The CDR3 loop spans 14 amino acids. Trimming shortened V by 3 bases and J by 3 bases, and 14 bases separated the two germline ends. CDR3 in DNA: TGCAGTGCTAGTCCAAGTCAGGGCCACACTGAAGCTTTCTTT. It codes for CSASPSQGHTEAFF.

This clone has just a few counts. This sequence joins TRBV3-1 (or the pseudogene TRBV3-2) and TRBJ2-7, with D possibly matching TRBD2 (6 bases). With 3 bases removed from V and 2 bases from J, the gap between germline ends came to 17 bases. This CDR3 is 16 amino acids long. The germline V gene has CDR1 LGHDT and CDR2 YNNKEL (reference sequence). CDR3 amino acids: CASSQIFGGGTYEQYF. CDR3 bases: TGTGCCAGCAGCCAGATTTTCGGGGGTGGGACCTACGAGCAGTACTTC.

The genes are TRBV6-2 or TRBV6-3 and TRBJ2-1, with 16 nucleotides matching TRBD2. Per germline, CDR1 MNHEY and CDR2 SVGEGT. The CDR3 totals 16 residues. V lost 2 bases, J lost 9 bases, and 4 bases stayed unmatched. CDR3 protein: CASSYGTSGRGSEQFF. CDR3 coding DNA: TGTGCCAGCAGTTACGGGACTAGCGGGAGGGGGAGTGAGCAGTTCTTC.

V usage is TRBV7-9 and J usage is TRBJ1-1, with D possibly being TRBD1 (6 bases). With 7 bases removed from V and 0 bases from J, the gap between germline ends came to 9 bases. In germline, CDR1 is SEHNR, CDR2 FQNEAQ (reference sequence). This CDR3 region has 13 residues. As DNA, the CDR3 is TGTGCCAGCAATGGGGGCCTGAACACTGAAGCTTTCTTT. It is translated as CASNGGLNTEAFF. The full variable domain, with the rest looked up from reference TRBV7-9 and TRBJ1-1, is DTGVSQNPRHKITKRGQNVTFRCDPISEHNRLYWYRQTLGQGPEFLTYFQNEAQLEKSRLLSDRFSAERPKGSFSTLEIQRTEQGDSAMYLCASNGGLNTEAFFGQGTRLTVV.

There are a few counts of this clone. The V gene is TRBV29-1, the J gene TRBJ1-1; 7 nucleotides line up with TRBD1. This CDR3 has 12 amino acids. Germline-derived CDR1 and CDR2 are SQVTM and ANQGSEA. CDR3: CIGRGLRSEAFF. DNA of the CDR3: TGCATCGGGAGGGGGCTTCGATCTGAAGCTTTCTTT.

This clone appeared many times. CDR3 in amino acids: CACSKPGHQRSNYGYTF. As DNA, the CDR3 is TGTGCCTGTTCAAAGCCGGGACATCAGAGATCTAACTATGGCTACACCTTC. The chain combines TRBV19 with TRBJ1-2, with D possibly matching TRBD1 (6 bases). This CDR3 is 17 amino acids long. The germline CDR1 and CDR2 sequences are LNHDA and SQIVND (reference sequence). The V and J ends lost 11 bases and 0 bases respectively, with 25 bases between them.

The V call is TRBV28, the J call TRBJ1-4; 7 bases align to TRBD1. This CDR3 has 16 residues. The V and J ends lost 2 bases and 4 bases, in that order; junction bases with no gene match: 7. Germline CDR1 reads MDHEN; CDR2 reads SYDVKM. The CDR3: CASSLGQATGNEKLFF. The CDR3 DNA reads TGTGCCAGCAGTTTAGGACAGGCTACGGGTAATGAAAAACTGTTTTTT.

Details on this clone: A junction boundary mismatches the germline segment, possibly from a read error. CDR3 DNA: TGTGCTAGCAATGTCCCCTCGGGCTACAATGAGCAGTTCTTC. This translates into CASNVPSGYNEQFF. The chain couples TRBV7-9 to TRBJ2-1; no reliable D call. CDR1 and CDR2 from the germline V gene are SEHNR and FQNEAQ (reference sequence). The CDR3 is 14 residues long. The full variable domain, in which reference TRBV7-9 and TRBJ2-1 provide the parts outside the CDR3, is DTGVSQNPRHKITKRGQNVTFRCDPISEHNRLYWYRQTLGQGPEFLTYFQNEAQLEKSRLLSDRFSAERPKGSFSTLEIQRTEQGDSAMYLCASNVPSGYNEQFFGPGTRLTVL.

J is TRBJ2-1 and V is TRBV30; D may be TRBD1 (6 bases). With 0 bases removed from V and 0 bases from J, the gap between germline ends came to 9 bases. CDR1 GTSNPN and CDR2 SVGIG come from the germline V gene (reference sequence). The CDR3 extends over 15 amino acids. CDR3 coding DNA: TGTGCCTGGAGTGTCTGGGGGCGCTCCTACAATGAGCAGTTCTTC. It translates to CAWSVWGRSYNEQFF.

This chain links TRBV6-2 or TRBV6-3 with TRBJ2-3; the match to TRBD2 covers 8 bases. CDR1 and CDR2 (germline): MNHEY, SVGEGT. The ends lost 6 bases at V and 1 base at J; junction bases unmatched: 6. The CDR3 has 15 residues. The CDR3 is CASSTRSGGTDTQYF. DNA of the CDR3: TGTGCCAGCAGCACTCGTAGCGGGGGCACAGATACGCAGTATTTT.

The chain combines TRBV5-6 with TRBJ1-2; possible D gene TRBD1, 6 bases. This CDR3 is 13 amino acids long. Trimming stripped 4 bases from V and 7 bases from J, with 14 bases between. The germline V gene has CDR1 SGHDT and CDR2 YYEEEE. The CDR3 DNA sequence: TGTGCCAGCAGCCAACAGGGCGGCATTGGCTACACCTTC. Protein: CASSQQGGIGYTF.

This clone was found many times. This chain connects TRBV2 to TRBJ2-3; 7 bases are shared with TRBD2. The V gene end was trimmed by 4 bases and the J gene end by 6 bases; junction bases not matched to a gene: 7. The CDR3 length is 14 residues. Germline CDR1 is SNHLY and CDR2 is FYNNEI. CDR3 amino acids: CASSVRGRDDTQYF. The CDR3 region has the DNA TGTGCCAGCAGTGTGAGAGGGAGGGATGATACGCAGTATTTT.

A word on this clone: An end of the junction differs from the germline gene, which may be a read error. In nucleotides, the CDR3 is TGTGCTAGCAGCCTTAGCGGGGGTTACTACAATGAGCAGTTCTTC. Its translation: CASSLSGGYYNEQFF. V gene TRBV7-7 combines with J gene TRBJ2-1; TRBD2 matches at 9 bases. Per the germline V gene, CDR1 is SSHAT and CDR2 is FNYEAQ (reference sequence). The CDR3 is 15 amino acids.